One sample yielded the 29 T cell receptor beta chains listed below, sequenced in a study of Graves' ophthalmopathy and Graves' hyperthyroidism. RNA transcripts yielded amplified TCR beta CDR3 regions. HTBI primers were employed in first-round RT-PCR, then a second-round multiplex PCR followed. One entry per CDR3 protein, called by TCRdb with MiXCR from the multiplex PCR reads. The sample lists roughly 700,000 distinct CDR3 sequences; 40% were seen once. Material: peripheral blood. All receptors come from an adult man with Graves' ophthalmopathy.

This clonotype was picked up a small number of times. The chain's CDR3 is CARAADSGNTIYF. The CDR3 DNA reads as TGTGCTAGGGCTGCTGACTCTGGAAACACCATATATTTT. The chain joins TRBV7-9 to TRBJ1-3; no reliable D call. This CDR3 has 13 residues. In germline, CDR1 is SEHNR, CDR2 FQNEAQ (reference sequence).

V gene TRBV29-1 combines with J gene TRBJ2-1, with 8 bases that match TRBD1. V lost 7 bases and J lost 2; bases outside the gene matches: 7. The CDR3 spans 14 residues. Germline V gene sequence: CDR1 SQVTM, CDR2 ANQGSEA. The CDR3 DNA reads as TGCAGCGCTAGGACAGGGACACCCTACAATGAGCAGTTCTTC. It specifies CSARTGTPYNEQFF.

This clonotype was seen repeatedly, ten times or more. This rearrangement joins TRBV25-1 to TRBJ2-2; unclear D gene. Germline assignment: CDR1 MGHDK and CDR2 SYGVNS. V lost 5 bases to trimming and J lost 5 bases, with 6 bases between them. The CDR3 sequence is 12 residues long. The DNA for the CDR3 is TGTGCCAGCAGTAGCCGGACCGGGGAGCTGTTTTTT. Translated, it gives CASSSRTGELFF.

This clonotype was observed at least ten times. V usage is TRBV7-9 and J usage is TRBJ1-1; D gene unclear. Germline loops: CDR1 SEHNR, CDR2 FQNEAQ (reference sequence). The CDR3 is 13 residues long. V dropped 3 bases and J dropped 1 base, with 6 bases sitting between them. The CDR3, as DNA: TGTGCCAGCAGCTTGACCAGGAACACTGAAGCTTTCTTT. Translated: CASSLTRNTEAFF.

This clonotype was seen only a few times. This chain links TRBV28 with TRBJ1-2, with 8 bases lining up with TRBD1. Per the germline V gene, CDR1 is MDHEN and CDR2 is SYDVKM. The CDR3 runs to 13 residues. J gave up 5 bases and V 7 bases, and 6 bases lay outside the gene matches. This chain's CDR3 is CASILGTGYGYTF. In nucleotides, the CDR3 is TGTGCCAGCATCCTCGGGACAGGTTATGGCTACACCTTC.

Only one count was recorded for this clonotype. The gene calls are TRBV11-2 and TRBJ2-5; possibly TRBD2 for D (5 bases). V lost 6 bases to trimming and J lost 1 base, with 18 bases between them. Germline CDR1 and CDR2: SGHAT and FQNNGV. The CDR3 runs to 16 residues. The CDR3 DNA reads as TGTGCCAGCAGTTACCGGCGGCGGGCCGCCCAAGAGACCCAGTACTTC. It yields the protein CASSYRRRAAQETQYF.

In its sample, this clonotype was seen many times. V gene TRBV10-2 combines with J gene TRBJ2-2; 9 bases line up with TRBD1. Germline CDR1 reads WSHSY; CDR2 reads SAAADI. The CDR3 length is 16 residues. V lost 5 bases to trimming and J lost 1 base; unmatched junction nucleotides: 5. DNA for the CDR3: TGCGCCAGCAGTCCTACGGACAGGGGGAACACCGGGGAGCTGTTTTTT. Residues: CASSPTDRGNTGELFF.

This clonotype was seen many times. This chain joins TRBV25-1 and TRBJ1-4; weak D call: TRBD1 (5 bases). There are 15 residues in the CDR3. The V end lost 3 bases, the J end lost 7 bases, and 15 bases lay between the germline ends. Germline V gene sequence: CDR1 MGHDK, CDR2 SYGVNS. For the CDR3, the DNA is TGTGCCAGCAGTGATCTTCCGGGGGGAGGTGAAAAACTGTTTTTT. Translating it yields CASSDLPGGGEKLFF.

The rearrangement joins TRBV29-1 to TRBJ1-6; 10 bases map to TRBD1. From germline, CDR1 is SQVTM and CDR2 ANQGSEA. The CDR3 has 16 amino acids. The V segment lost 4 bases and the J segment 7 bases; nucleotides outside the gene matches: 10. Here the CDR3 DNA reads TGCAGCGTTGCCGATGGACAGGGGGGGAAGAATTCACCCCTCCACTTT. Its translation is CSVADGQGGKNSPLHF.

The chain has TRBV7-9 and TRBJ2-2; TRBD2 matches 14 bases. Per the germline V gene, CDR1 is SEHNR and CDR2 is FQNEAQ (reference sequence). Germline trimming cut 1 base from V and 8 bases from J; bases unmatched to any gene: 3. The CDR3 is 16 residues long. CDR3 in amino acids: CASSLGGLAGGGELFF. For the CDR3, the DNA is TGTGCCAGCAGCTTAGGTGGACTAGCGGGAGGAGGGGAGCTGTTTTTT.

This clonotype was observed a few times. This sequence joins TRBV4-1 and TRBJ1-2; 7 bases match TRBD1. Looked up from germline, CDR1 is MGHRA and CDR2 is YSYEKL. Trimming cost V 4 bases and J 2 bases; bases outside gene matches: 10. The CDR3 runs to 16 residues. The CDR3 region is CASSRTTGKENYGYTF. The CDR3 nucleotides are TGCGCCAGCAGCCGGACGACAGGGAAGGAGAACTATGGCTACACCTTC.

Only a few counts were recorded for this clonotype. The germline gene is not matched at one end of the junction; a read error may be the cause. V usage is TRBV10-2 and J usage is TRBJ2-3, with a possible D match to TRBD1 (6 bases). CDR3 length: 13 residues. The germline V gene has CDR1 WSHSY and CDR2 SAAADI. CDR3 loop: CASSELLDSTQYF. Written as DNA, the CDR3 is TGTGCCAGCAGTGAACTACTGGACAGCACGCAGTATTTT.

This clonotype showed up many times. V and J are TRBV7-9 and TRBJ2-7, with 8 bases lining up with TRBD1. The CDR3 totals 15 residues. The germline gives CDR1 SEHNR, CDR2 FQNEAQ (reference sequence). V shed 1 base and J 2 bases; nucleotides not matched to a gene: 4. CDR3 sequence (DNA): TGTGCCAGCAGCTTAGACGGGACAGGTACCTACGAGCAGTACTTC. It is translated as CASSLDGTGTYEQYF.

The chain employs TRBV7-9 and TRBJ2-5, with 9 nucleotides matching TRBD1. The germline gives CDR1 SEHNR, CDR2 FQNEAQ (reference sequence). The CDR3 length is 13 residues. J was trimmed by 9 bases and V by 5 bases; bases with no gene match: 7. In nucleotides, the CDR3 is TGTGCCAGCAGCGGGGGACAGGGTTTGGCCCAGTACTTC. This translates into CASSGGQGLAQYF.

The chain uses TRBV10-3 and TRBJ1-6; the D gene is possibly TRBD1 (6 bases). The CDR3 totals 16 residues. CDR1 ENHRY and CDR2 SYGVKD come from the germline V gene. The V and J ends lost 10 bases and 7 bases respectively, with 23 bases between them. Here the CDR3 DNA reads TGTGCCAGCACCCGGGGGGCCCAGAAAGGGAATTCACCCCTCCACTTT. Translation: CASTRGAQKGNSPLHF.

This clonotype was seen ten or more times. The rearrangement joins TRBV25-1 to TRBJ2-5, with 8 positions matching TRBD1. V trimming: 4 bases; J trimming: 4 bases; junction bases outside the gene matches: 8. Per the germline V gene, CDR1 is MGHDK and CDR2 is SYGVNS. The CDR3 runs to 15 residues. The CDR3 sequence: CASSGTGNKGETQYF. In DNA form, the CDR3 reads TGTGCCAGCAGTGGGACAGGGAATAAGGGAGAGACCCAGTACTTC.

This clonotype has a handful of counts. The DNA of the CDR3 is TGCAGCGTCTCACAGGGGGCAGGGGATACGCAGTATTTT. Its protein is CSVSQGAGDTQYF. This sequence joins TRBV29-1 and TRBJ2-3; 9 positions match TRBD1. The CDR3 is made up of 13 amino acids. With 6 bases clipped from V and 6 bases from J, the junction kept 7 bases outside the gene matches. Germline assignment: CDR1 SQVTM and CDR2 ANQGSEA.

In regard to this clonotype: At one end the junction does not follow the germline gene, possibly because of a read error. The chain employs TRBV14 and TRBJ2-7; perhaps TRBD2 as D (5 bases). CDR3 length: 13 amino acids. Per germline, CDR1 SGHDN and CDR2 FVKESK. This chain's CDR3 is CASSQDTLRERYF. Here the CDR3 DNA reads TGTGCCAGCAGCCAAGACACTCTGAGGGAGCGGTACTTC. Complete variable domain (other parts from reference TRBV14 and TRBJ2-7): EAGVTQFPSHSVIEKGQTVTLRCDPISGHDNLYWYRRVMGKEIKFLLHFVKESKQDESGMPNNRFLAERTGGTYSTLKVQPAELEDSGVYFCASSQDTLRERYFGPGTRLTVT.

This clonotype was counted a few times. The chain employs TRBV6-5 and TRBJ2-5; 9 bases agree with TRBD1. With V trimmed by 6 bases and J by 5 bases, 7 bases remained unmatched. Germline assignment: CDR1 MNHEY and CDR2 SVGAGI. The length of the CDR3 is 14 residues. This CDR3 is CASRHRGRRETQYF. Here the CDR3 DNA reads TGTGCCAGCAGACACAGGGGGCGGCGGGAGACCCAGTACTTC.

This clonotype was recorded many times. The rearrangement uses TRBV10-2 and TRBJ1-1, with 8 bases identical to TRBD1. This CDR3 has 13 residues. CDR1 WSHSY and CDR2 SAAADI come from the germline V gene. V was pared by 7 bases and J by 4 bases, with 5 bases of the junction left unmatched. The CDR3 DNA reads TGCGCCAGCATGGGACAGGCTGCCACTGAAGCTTTCTTT. This sequence encodes CASMGQAATEAFF.

This chain uses TRBV7-3 with TRBJ2-7; D is possibly TRBD1 (5 bases). V lost 2 bases and J 2 bases, leaving 10 bases between the germline ends. This CDR3 is built from 14 residues. CDR1 is SGHTA and CDR2 is FQGTGA in the germline V gene. The CDR3 DNA sequence: TGTGCCAGCAGCTTACGGGCAGGGCCCTACGAGCAGTACTTC. Encoded protein: CASSLRAGPYEQYF.

This clonotype came up many times. The rearrangement joins TRBV9 to TRBJ1-4; D remains unclear. Germline V gene data show CDR1 as SGDLS and CDR2 as YYNGEE. V was pared by 4 bases and J by 3 bases, with 13 bases between. This CDR3 region has 15 residues. CDR3 coding DNA: TGTGCCAGCAGCTCAAGGAGTGGTTCTAATGAAAAACTGTTTTTT. The encoded protein is CASSSRSGSNEKLFF. Complete variable domain (other parts from reference TRBV9 and TRBJ1-4): DSGVTQTPKHLITATGQRVTLRCSPRSGDLSVYWYQQSLDQGLQFLIQYYNGEERAKGNILERFSAQQFPDLHSELNLSSLELGDSALYFCASSSRSGSNEKLFFGSGTQLSVL.

The gene calls are TRBV7-9 and TRBJ1-3; D call uncertain. CDR3 length: 13 residues. The germline V and J ends were trimmed by 5 bases and 8 bases, with 13 bases remaining between them. Germline V lookup: CDR1 SEHNR, CDR2 FQNEAQ (reference sequence). This CDR3 is CASSANPRDTIYF. The CDR3 DNA reads TGTGCCAGCAGCGCCAACCCCCGGGACACCATATATTTT.

In this sample, this clonotype turned up a few times. The V and J genes are TRBV6-6 and TRBJ1-1; D is unclear. The V gene lost 4 bases and the J gene lost 2 bases, with 8 bases spanning the gap. Germline CDR1 is MNHNY and CDR2 is SVGAGI (reference sequence). This CDR3 has 13 residues. The DNA of the CDR3 is TGTGCCAGCAGTTGGTTCTCAAACACTGAAGCTTTCTTT. This translates into CASSWFSNTEAFF.

This clonotype was seen a single time. This rearrangement joins TRBV6-2 or TRBV6-3 to TRBJ2-7, with 8 bases matching TRBD1. V dropped 0 bases and J dropped 7; count of bases not matched to a gene: 11. The V gene's germline CDR1 is MNHEY and CDR2 SVGEGT. This CDR3 spans 16 amino acids. The DNA for the CDR3 is TGTGCCAGCAGTTACTCCGCCCAGGGGGCTAGTGTTGAGCAGTACTTC. Protein sequence: CASSYSAQGASVEQYF.

The V and J genes are TRBV20-1 and TRBJ1-2; weak D call: TRBD1 (6 bases). The CDR3 runs 12 residues. The ends were cut back, 8 bases at V and 3 bases at J, with 13 bases in the middle. From germline, CDR1 is DFQATT and CDR2 SNEGSKA (reference sequence). The CDR3 DNA reads as TGCAGTTCCCCCGGGACATACTATGGCTACACCTTC. Its protein is CSSPGTYYGYTF.

The gene calls are TRBV11-2 and TRBJ1-5, with 8 positions matching TRBD1. CDR1 and CDR2 (germline): SGHAT, FQNNGV. This CDR3 spans 14 amino acids. V lost 5 bases, J lost 9 bases, and 9 bases stayed unmatched. In DNA form, the CDR3 reads TGTGCCAGCAGCCAGGCCGGACAGGGTCGGCCCCAGCATTTT. Its protein product is CASSQAGQGRPQHF.

This clonotype was recorded at least ten times. V is TRBV2 and J is TRBJ1-1; possible D gene TRBD1, 5 bases. With 6 bases removed from V and 6 bases from J, the gap between germline ends came to 17 bases. The CDR3 length is 14 residues. Germline lookup yields CDR1 SNHLY and CDR2 FYNNEI. The CDR3: CASSGRGVIAEAFF. As DNA, the CDR3 is TGTGCCAGCAGCGGACGGGGGGTCATCGCTGAAGCTTTCTTT.

This clonotype was detected only a few times. V and J are TRBV25-1 and TRBJ2-2; tentatively, D is TRBD2 (6 bases). The CDR3 loop spans 16 amino acids. Trimming cost V 6 bases and J 5 bases, with 19 bases left between them. From germline, CDR1 is MGHDK and CDR2 SYGVNS. CDR3 loop: CASSSGRDIWTGELFF. CDR3 nucleotide sequence: TGTGCCAGCAGCTCGGGGCGGGATATCTGGACCGGGGAGCTGTTTTTT.